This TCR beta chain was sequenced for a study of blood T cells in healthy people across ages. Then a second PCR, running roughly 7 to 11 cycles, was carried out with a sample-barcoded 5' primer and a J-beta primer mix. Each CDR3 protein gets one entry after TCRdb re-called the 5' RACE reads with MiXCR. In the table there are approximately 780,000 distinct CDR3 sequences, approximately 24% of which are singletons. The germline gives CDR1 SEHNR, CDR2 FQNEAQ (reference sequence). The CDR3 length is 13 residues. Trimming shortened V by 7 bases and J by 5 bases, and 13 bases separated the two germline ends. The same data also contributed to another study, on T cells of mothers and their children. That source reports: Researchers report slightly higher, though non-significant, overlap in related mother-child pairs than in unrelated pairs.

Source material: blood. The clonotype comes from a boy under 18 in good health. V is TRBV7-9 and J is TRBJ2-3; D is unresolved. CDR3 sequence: CASNVRKEDTQYF. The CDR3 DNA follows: TGTGCCAGCAACGTTAGGAAGGAAGATACGCAGTATTTT.